Listed below are T cell receptor beta chains from one sample, sequenced in a study of CXCR3-negative and CXCR3-positive naive CD8 T cells. TCRdb processed the 5' RACE reads again and assigns one entry to each CDR3 protein, with no DNA. The sample includes about 30,000 distinct CDR3 sequences. Sequences were obtained from memory CD8+ T cells from blood. These receptors all stem from a human donor in good health. Some clones in this sample may be carry-over from other donors' samples. Each CDR3 is given with its conserved first and last residue. Expanded clones get a size class; other rows say once, few or many, or leave the size out.

.	TRBV7-9	16	TRBJ1-2	CASRPNSTESGGGYTF
medium-sized	TRBV19	11	TRBJ2-3	CASSNYDTQYF
.	TRBV25-1	13	TRBJ2-7	CASSELPSYEQYF
.	TRBV5-6	12	TRBJ1-5	CASSLPGQPQHF
.	TRBV12-3/TRBV12-4	11	TRBJ2-3	CASSLADTQYF
.	TRBV7-9	12	TRBJ2-1	CASSRDLNEQFF
.	TRBV20-1	18	TRBJ2-3	CSARDSVIGTVHTDTQYF
.	TRBV12-3/TRBV12-4	12	TRBJ2-3	CANRGIADTQYF
.	TRBV19	13	TRBJ1-1	CASSINQGTEAFF
.	TRBV7-9	15	TRBJ2-7	CASSLPGTASYEQYF
.	TRBV28	15	TRBJ1-5	CASSLWQGGNQPQHF